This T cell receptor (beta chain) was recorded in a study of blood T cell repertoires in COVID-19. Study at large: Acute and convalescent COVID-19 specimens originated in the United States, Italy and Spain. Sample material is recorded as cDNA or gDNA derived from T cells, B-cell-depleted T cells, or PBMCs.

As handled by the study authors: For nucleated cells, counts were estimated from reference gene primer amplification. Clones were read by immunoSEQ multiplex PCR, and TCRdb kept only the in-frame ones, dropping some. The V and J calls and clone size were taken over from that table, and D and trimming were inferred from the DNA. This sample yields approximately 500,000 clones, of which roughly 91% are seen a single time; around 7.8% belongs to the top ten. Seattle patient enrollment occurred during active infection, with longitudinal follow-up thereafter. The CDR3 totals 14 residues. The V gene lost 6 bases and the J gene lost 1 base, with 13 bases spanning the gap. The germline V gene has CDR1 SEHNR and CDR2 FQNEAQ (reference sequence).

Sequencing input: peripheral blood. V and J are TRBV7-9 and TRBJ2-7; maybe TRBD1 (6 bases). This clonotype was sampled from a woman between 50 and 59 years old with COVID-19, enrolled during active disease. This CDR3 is CASSPDRSSYEQYF. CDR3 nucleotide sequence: TGTGCCAGCAGTCCAGACAGGTCTTCCTACGAGCAGTACTTC. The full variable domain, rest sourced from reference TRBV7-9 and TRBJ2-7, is DTGVSQNPRHKITKRGQNVTFRCDPISEHNRLYWYRQTLGQGPEFLTYFQNEAQLEKSRLLSDRFSAERPKGSFSTLEIQRTEQGDSAMYLCASSPDRSSYEQYFGPGTRLTVT.